This TCR beta chain is drawn from a study of CD8+ T cells in alopecia areata. Following RNA extraction, reverse transcription yielded cDNA that acted as the sequencing template. Assay: immunoSEQ multiplex PCR; the TCRdb copy retains only in-frame clones and omits some. The sample carries around 100,000 clones, 56% recorded once. The CDR3 runs 14 residues. V was clipped by 1 base and J by 8 bases, with 11 bases between them. CDR1 is MGHDK, CDR2 SYGVNS, per germline. This clone has more than one count but fewer than ten. The treatment was: oral pan-JAK inhibitor, 5-10 mg twice daily. The input for sequencing was CD4+ T cells sorted from blood, taken at week 24, from a patient treated with tofacitinib. The TCR originated in a human donor with alopecia areata. The chain has TRBV25-1 and TRBJ2-2, with D possibly TRBD2 on 5 matching bases. This CDR3 is CASSESGRAGELFF. In DNA form, the CDR3 reads TGTGCCAGCAGTGAATCGGGGAGAGCGGGGGAGCTGTTTTTT.